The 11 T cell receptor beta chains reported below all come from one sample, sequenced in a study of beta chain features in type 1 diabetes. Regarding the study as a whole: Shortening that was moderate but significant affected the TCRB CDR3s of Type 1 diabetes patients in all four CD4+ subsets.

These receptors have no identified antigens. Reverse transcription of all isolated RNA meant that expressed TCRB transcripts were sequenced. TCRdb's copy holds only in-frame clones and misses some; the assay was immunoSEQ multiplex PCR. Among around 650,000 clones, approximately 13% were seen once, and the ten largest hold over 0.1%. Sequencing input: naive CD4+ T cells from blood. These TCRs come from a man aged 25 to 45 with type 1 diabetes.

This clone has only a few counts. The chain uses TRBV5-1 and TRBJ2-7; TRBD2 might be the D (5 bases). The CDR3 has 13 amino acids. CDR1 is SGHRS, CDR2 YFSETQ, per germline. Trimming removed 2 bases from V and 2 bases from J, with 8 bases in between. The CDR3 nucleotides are TGCGCCAGCAGCTTTGACGGGGCCTACGAGCAGTACTTC. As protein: CASSFDGAYEQYF.

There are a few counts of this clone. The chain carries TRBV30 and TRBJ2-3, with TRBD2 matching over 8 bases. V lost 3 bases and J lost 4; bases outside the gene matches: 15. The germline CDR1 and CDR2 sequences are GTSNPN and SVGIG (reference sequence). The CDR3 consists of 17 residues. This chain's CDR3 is CAWRASGGPRGADTQYF. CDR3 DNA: TGTGCCTGGAGGGCCAGCGGGGGCCCACGAGGAGCAGATACGCAGTATTTT. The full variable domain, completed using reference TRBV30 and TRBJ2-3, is SQTIHQWPATLVQPVGSPLSLECTVEGTSNPNLYWYRQAAGRGLQLLFYSVGIGQISSEVPQNLSASRPQDRQFILSSKKLLLSDSGFYLCAWRASGGPRGADTQYFGPGTRLTVL.

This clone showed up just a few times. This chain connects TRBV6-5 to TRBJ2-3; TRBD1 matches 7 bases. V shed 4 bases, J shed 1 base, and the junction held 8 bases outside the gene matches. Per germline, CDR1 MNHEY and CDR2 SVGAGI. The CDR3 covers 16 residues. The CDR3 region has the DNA TGTGCCAGCAGTTCGGGCAGGGGGACGGGCACAGATACGCAGTATTTT. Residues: CASSSGRGTGTDTQYF.

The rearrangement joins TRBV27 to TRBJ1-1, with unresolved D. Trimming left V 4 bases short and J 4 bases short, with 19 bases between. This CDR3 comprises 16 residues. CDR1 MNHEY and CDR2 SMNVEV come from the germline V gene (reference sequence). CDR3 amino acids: CASSSFMRVWGTEAFF. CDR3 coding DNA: TGTGCCAGCAGTTCCTTCATGCGGGTATGGGGCACTGAAGCTTTCTTT.

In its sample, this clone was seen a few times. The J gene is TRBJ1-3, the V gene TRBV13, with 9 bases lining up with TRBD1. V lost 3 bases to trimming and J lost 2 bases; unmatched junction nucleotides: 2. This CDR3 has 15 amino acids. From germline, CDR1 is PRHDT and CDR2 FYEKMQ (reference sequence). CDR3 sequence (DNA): TGTGCCAGCAGCTTGCGACAGGGGGCTGGAAACACCATATATTTT. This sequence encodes CASSLRQGAGNTIYF. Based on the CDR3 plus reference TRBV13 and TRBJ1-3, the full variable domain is AAGVIQSPRHLIKEKRETATLKCYPIPRHDTVYWYQQGPGQDPQFLISFYEKMQSDKGSIPDRFSAQQFSDYHSELNMSSLELGDSALYFCASSLRQGAGNTIYFGEGSWLTVV.

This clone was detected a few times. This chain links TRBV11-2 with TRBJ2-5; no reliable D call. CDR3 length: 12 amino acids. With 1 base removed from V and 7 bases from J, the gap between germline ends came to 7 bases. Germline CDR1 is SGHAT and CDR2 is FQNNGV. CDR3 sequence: CASSLVPLTQYF. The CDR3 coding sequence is TGTGCCAGCAGCTTAGTCCCCCTGACCCAGTACTTC.

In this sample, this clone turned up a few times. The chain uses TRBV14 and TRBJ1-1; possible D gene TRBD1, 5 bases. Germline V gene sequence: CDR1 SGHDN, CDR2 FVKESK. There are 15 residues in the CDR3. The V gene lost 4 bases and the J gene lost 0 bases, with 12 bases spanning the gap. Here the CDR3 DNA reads TGTGCCAGCAGCCCTCACCGGGACCTGAACACTGAAGCTTTCTTT. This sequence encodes CASSPHRDLNTEAFF.

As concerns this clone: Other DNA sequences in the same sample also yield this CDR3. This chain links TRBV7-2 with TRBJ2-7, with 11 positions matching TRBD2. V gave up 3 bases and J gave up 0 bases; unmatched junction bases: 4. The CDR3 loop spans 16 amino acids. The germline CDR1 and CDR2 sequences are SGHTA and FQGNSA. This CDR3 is CASSFLAGGTSYEQYF. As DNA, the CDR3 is TGTGCCAGCAGCTTTCTAGCGGGGGGCACCTCCTACGAGCAGTACTTC.

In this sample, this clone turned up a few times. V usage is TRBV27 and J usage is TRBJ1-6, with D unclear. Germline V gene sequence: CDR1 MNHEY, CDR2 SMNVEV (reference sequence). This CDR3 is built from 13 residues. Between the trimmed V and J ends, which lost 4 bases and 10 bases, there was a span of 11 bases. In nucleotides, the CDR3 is TGTGCCAGCAGTTCTTGGATGGGATCACCCCTCCACTTT. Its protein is CASSSWMGSPLHF.

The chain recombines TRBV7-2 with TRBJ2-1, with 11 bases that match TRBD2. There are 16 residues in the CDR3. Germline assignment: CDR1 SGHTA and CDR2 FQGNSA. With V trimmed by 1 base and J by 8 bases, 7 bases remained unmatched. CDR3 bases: TGTGCCAGCAGCTTAGGTAGCGGGGGGGTCATTTATGAGCAGTTCTTC. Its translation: CASSLGSGGVIYEQFF.

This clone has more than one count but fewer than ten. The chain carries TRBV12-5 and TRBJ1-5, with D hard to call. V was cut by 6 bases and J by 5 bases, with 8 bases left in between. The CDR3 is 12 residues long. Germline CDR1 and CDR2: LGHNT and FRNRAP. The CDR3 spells CASGTEDQPQHF. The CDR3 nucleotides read TGTGCTAGTGGGACCGAGGATCAGCCCCAGCATTTT.